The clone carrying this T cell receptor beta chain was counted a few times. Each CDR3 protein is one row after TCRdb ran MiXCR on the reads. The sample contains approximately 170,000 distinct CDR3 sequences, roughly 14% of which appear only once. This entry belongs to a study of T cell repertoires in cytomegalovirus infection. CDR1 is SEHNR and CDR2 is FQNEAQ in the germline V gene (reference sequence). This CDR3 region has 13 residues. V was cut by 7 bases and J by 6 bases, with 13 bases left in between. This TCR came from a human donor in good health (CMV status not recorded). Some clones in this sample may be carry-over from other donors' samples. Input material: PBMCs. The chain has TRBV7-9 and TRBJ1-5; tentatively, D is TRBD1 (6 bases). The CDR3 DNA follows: TGTGCCAGCAATACAGGGAAAGGTCAGCCCCAGCATTTT. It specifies CASNTGKGQPQHF. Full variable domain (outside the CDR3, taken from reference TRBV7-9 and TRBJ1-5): DTGVSQNPRHKITKRGQNVTFRCDPISEHNRLYWYRQTLGQGPEFLTYFQNEAQLEKSRLLSDRFSAERPKGSFSTLEIQRTEQGDSAMYLCASNTGKGQPQHFGDGTRLSIL.